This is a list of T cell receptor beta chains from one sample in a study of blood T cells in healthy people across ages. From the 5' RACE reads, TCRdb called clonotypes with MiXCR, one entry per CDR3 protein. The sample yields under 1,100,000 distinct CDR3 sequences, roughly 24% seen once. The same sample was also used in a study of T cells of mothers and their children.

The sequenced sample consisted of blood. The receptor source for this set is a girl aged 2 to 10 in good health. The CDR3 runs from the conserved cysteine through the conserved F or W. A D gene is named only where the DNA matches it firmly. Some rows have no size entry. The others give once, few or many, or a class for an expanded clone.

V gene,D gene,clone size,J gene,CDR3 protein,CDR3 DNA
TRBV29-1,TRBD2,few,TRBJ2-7,CSAGTSGEPQYF,TGCAGCGCTGGGACTAGCGGAGAGCCGCAGTACTTC
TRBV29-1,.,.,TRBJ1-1,CSVETQDTEAFF,TGCAGCGTTGAGACCCAGGACACTGAAGCTTTCTTT
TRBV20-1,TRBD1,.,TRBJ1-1,CSARDPQGARFDEAFF,TGCAGTGCTAGAGATCCTCAGGGGGCGCGATTTGATGAAGCTTTCTTT
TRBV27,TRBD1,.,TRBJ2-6,CASSQYRGTGANVLTF,TGTGCCAGCAGTCAGTACAGGGGGACGGGGGCCAACGTCCTGACTTTC
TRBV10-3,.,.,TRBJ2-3,CAISEESPSTDTQYF,TGTGCCATCAGTGAGGAGTCACCCAGCACAGATACGCAGTATTTT
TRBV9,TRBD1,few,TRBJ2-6,CASSPGQGFGANVLTF,TGTGCCAGCAGTCCGGGACAGGGATTCGGGGCCAACGTCCTGACTTTC
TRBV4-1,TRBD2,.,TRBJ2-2,CASSQPTSGGTGELFF,TGCGCCAGCAGCCAACCCACATCGGGGGGAACCGGGGAGCTGTTTTTT
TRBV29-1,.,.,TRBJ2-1,CSALDDEQFF,TGCAGCGCCCTCGACGATGAGCAGTTCTTC
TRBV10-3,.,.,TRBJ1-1,CATIVRPADTEAFF,TGTGCCACAATAGTAAGACCGGCAGACACTGAAGCTTTCTTT
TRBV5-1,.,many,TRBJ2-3,CASSLVSPPTGRSDTQYF,TGCGCCAGCAGCTTGGTTTCGCCCCCCACCGGCAGGTCAGATACGCAGTATTTT
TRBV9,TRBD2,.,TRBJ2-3,CASSIASGGSTDTQYF,TGTGCCAGCAGCATCGCTAGCGGGGGGAGCACAGATACGCAGTATTTT
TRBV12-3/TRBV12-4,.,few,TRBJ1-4,CASRTGGGLEKLFF,TGTGCCAGCAGGACCGGTGGGGGACTTGAAAAACTGTTTTTT
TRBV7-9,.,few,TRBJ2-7,CASSLVGGDEQYF,TGTGCCAGCAGCTTAGTAGGTGGGGACGAGCAGTACTTC
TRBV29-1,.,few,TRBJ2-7,CSSRDGHYEQYF,TGCAGCTCCCGGGACGGACACTACGAGCAGTACTTC
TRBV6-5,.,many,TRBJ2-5,CASSTRETQYF,TGTGCCAGCAGTACCCGGGAGACCCAGTACTTC
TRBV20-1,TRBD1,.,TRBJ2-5,CSASLRTGMVETQYF,TGCAGTGCTAGCCTCCGGACAGGGATGGTGGAGACCCAGTACTTC
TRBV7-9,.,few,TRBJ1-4,CASNIRTDEKLFF,TGTGCCAGCAACATCCGAACGGATGAAAAACTGTTTTTT
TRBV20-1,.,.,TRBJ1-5,CSATGTPNQPQHF,TGCAGTGCTACCGGGACGCCCAATCAGCCCCAGCATTTT
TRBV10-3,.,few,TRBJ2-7,CAISESKAGTTIHEQYF,TGTGCCATCAGTGAGTCGAAGGCAGGGACGACTATCCACGAGCAGTACTTC
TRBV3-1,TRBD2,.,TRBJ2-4,CASSQEPGGLTNIQYF,TGTGCCAGCAGCCAAGAGCCGGGGGGGCTAACGAACATTCAGTACTTC
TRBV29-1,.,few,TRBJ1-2,CSVEAGFYTF,TGCAGCGTTGAAGCAGGATTCTACACCTTC
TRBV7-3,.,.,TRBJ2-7,CASSSNGRKNEQYF,TGTGCCAGCAGCTCGAACGGACGGAAGAACGAGCAGTACTTC
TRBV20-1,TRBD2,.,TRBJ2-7,CSASPPSGRTYEQYF,TGCAGTGCTTCACCCCCTAGCGGGAGAACCTACGAGCAGTACTTC
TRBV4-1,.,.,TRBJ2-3,CASSQDGAAGTDTQYF,TGCGCCAGCAGCCAAGATGGAGCGGCCGGCACAGATACGCAGTATTTT
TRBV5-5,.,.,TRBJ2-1,CASSLVGTLGEQFF,TGTGCCAGCAGCTTGGTGGGGACCCTGGGGGAGCAGTTCTTC
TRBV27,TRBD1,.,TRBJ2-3,CASINRGPQGATDTQYF,TGTGCCAGCATCAACAGGGGCCCCCAGGGGGCCACAGATACGCAGTATTTT
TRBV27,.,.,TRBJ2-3,CARSPSSPLPTDTQYF,TGTGCCCGCAGTCCGTCTTCCCCGCTCCCCACAGATACGCAGTATTTT
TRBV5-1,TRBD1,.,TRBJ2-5,CASSLAIQGAGETQYF,TGCGCCAGCAGCTTGGCCATCCAGGGGGCAGGAGAGACCCAGTACTTC
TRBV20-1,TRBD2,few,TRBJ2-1,CSARVSGGSYNEQFF,TGCAGTGCTAGAGTTTCGGGGGGGTCATACAATGAGCAGTTCTTC
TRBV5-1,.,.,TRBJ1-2,CASTTRDAYGYTF,TGCGCCAGCACTACCCGGGACGCATATGGCTACACCTTC
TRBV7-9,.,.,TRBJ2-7,CASSSSGLGAREQYF,TGTGCCAGCAGCTCAAGCGGTCTGGGGGCGCGGGAGCAGTACTTC
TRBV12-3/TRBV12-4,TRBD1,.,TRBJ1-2,CASSPWDRTTYGYTF,TGTGCCAGCAGCCCCTGGGACAGGACCACCTATGGCTACACCTTC
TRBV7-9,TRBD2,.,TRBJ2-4,CASSPSGGNIQYF,TGTGCCAGCAGCCCTTCGGGGGGAAACATTCAGTACTTC
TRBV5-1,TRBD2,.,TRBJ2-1,CASSLSSGGPSEQFF,TGCGCCAGCAGCTTGTCCTCGGGAGGGCCAAGTGAGCAGTTCTTC
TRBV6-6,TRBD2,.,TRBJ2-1,CASSRGTTHNEQFF,TGTGCCAGCAGCCGAGGGACTACGCACAATGAGCAGTTCTTC
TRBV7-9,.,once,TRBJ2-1,CASSVLTRSDEQFF,TGTGCCAGCAGCGTGTTGACACGTAGCGATGAGCAGTTCTTC
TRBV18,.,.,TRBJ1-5,CASSLSGARQPQHF,TGTGCCAGCTCACTTTCGGGGGCGCGGCAGCCCCAGCATTTT
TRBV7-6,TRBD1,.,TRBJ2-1,CASSHGAGGFPSSSYNEQFF,TGTGCCAGCAGCCATGGGGCAGGGGGTTTCCCATCGAGCTCCTACAATGAGCAGTTCTTC
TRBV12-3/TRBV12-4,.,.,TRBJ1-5,CASSSVREEPQHF,TGTGCCAGCAGTTCGGTCCGGGAGGAGCCCCAGCATTTT
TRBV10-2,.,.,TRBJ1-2,CASSEPGQMGYTF,TGCGCCAGCAGTGAGCCCGGACAGATGGGCTACACCTTC